Sequencing of this TCR beta chain was carried out in a study of blood T cell repertoires in COVID-19 (dated by TCRdb to 2020 to 2021). For context, the study as a whole: The collaborator samples originated in the United States, Italy and Spain and spanned the acute and convalescent phases of COVID-19. The dataset comprised deeply sampled blood TCRbeta repertoires from subjects exposed to, actively infected with, or recovered from COVID-19. A de-identified subject ID, COVID-19 status, age in years and sex were almost always included in the sample metadata. A freely available public database, intended as a resource for researchers studying the immune response to SARS-CoV-2, is where the repertoires were released. The prospective study material was composed of cDNA or gDNA derived from T cells, B-cell-depleted T cells, or PBMCs. Where available, HLA class I and class II types were obtained from metadata supplied by the sample provider rather than from assay-based typing. The samples were drawn from the first 160 participants of the ongoing ImmuneRACE study and from some 1,300 subjects provided by 6 global collaborators.

TCRbeta CDR3 regions were amplified from genomic DNA using the immunoSEQ Assay, a bias-controlled multiplex PCR. Turning to the authors' computational methods: The number of nucleated cells in each sample was estimated from the amplification of reference gene primers within the assay. To quantify the absolute abundance of each unique TCRbeta CDR3 rearrangement, sequence reads were collapsed and filtered. For each sample, productive Simpson clonality was calculated by taking the square root of Simpson's diversity index across productive rearrangements. TCRdb retrieved this table from immuneACCESS and kept in-frame rearrangements only. Not all clones are present; in checked studies, unresolved V genes account for under half, and no reason is known for the remainder. That table supplies the V and J calls and clone size; D and trimming were determined from the DNA. This sample comprises about 210,000 clones, roughly 86% of them detected only once. The ten largest clonotypes hold more than 10% of the sample.

Overall study results and their limits: The quantity of clinical and demographic metadata differed by source and by participant and was supplied without curation.

The CDR3 contains 13 residues, cysteine and phenylalanine counted. Only CDR3 DNA is held: 39 bases, read in frame from base 1. From a lookup of the germline V gene (reference sequence), CDR1 and CDR2 are MNHEY and SMNVEV. V was cut back by 3 bases and J by 10 bases, leaving a gap of 13 bases between them. In the case of this clone: Which antigen it targets is not known. No much larger clonotype is one base removed from it; base qualities were not supplied.

Collaborating institutions collected whole blood in K2EDTA tubes following their own protocols. For TCRbeta analysis, collaborators shipped samples in one of three forms: frozen whole blood, isolated PBMCs, or DNA extracted from either of those sample types. The receptor was derived from a woman between 40 and 50 years old with acute or convalescent COVID-19. The sequenced sample was peripheral blood. This chain is built from TRBV27 and TRBJ2-1; TRBD2 is a weak D gene call, 6 bases matching. In nucleotides, the sequence is TGTGCCAGCAGTTTTGTAACGGGGGAAGAGCAGTTCTTC. This sequence encodes CASSFVTGEEQFF.